This T cell receptor (beta chain) was sequenced for a study of blood T cell repertoires in COVID-19. Using immunoSEQ multiplex PCR, the repertoire was profiled, and TCRdb retains in-frame clones only, with some absent. The sample has roughly 220,000 clones; about 85% are singletons. This clone was observed once. The CDR3 length is 17 residues. V lost 1 base and J lost 9; bases outside the gene matches: 12. Germline lookup yields CDR1 SGDLS and CDR2 YYNGEE. Sequencing was performed on peripheral blood. The TCR comes from a man aged 50-59 years who had recovered from COVID-19. The chain has TRBV9 and TRBJ2-1, with 11 bases aligning to TRBD1. The CDR3: CASSVRPGGQGDGEQFF. The CDR3 DNA is TGTGCCAGCAGCGTACGACCAGGGGGACAGGGGGACGGTGAGCAGTTCTTC.